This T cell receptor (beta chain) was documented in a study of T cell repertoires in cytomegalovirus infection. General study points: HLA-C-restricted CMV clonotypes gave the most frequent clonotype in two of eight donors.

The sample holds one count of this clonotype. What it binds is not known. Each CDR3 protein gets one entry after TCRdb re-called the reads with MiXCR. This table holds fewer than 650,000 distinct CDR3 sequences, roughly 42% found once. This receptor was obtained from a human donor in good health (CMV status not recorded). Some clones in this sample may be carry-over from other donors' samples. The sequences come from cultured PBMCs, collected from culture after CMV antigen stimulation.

CDR3 region: CSARQGAGNSPLHF. The CDR3 DNA sequence: TGCAGTGCTAGACAGGGGGCTGGGAATTCACCCCTCCACTTT. The chain combines TRBV20-1 with TRBJ1-6; 8 positions match TRBD1. The V gene end was trimmed by 2 bases and the J gene end by 7 bases; junction bases not matched to a gene: 4. The CDR3 has 14 residues. Germline loops: CDR1 DFQATT, CDR2 SNEGSKA (reference sequence).